Listed below are T cell receptor beta chains from one sample, sequenced in a study of metastatic and nonmetastatic thyroid tumors. Via MiXCR, TCRdb re-called the PCR reads. The sample carries about 8,000 clones, 25% to 30% recorded once. Sequencing was carried out using tumor tissue. The receptor source for this set is a male donor with papillary thyroid cancer or a benign thyroid nodule (not recorded which). Some clones in this sample may be carry-over from other donors' samples. Both conserved end residues are part of each CDR3. Fields, in order: D gene, V gene, clone size, J gene, CDR3 protein, CDR3 DNA. D genes are given only for firm matches. The size entry is marked missing in some rows and otherwise reads once, few, many or a size class.

d_call: TRBD2; v_call: TRBV7-3; clone_size: -; j_call: TRBJ2-7; cdr3_aa: CASRASGSSYEQYF; cdr3_nt: TGTGCCAGCAGGGCTAGCGGGAGCTCCTACGAGCAGTACTTC
d_call: -; v_call: TRBV7-2; clone_size: once; j_call: TRBJ1-2; cdr3_aa: CASSSGRAGYGYTF; cdr3_nt: TGTGCCAGCAGCTCGGGACGGGCGGGGTATGGCTACACCTTC
d_call: -; v_call: TRBV2; clone_size: -; j_call: TRBJ1-2; cdr3_aa: CASSVVGDGYTF; cdr3_nt: TGTGCCAGCAGTGTAGTCGGAGATGGCTACACCTTC
d_call: -; v_call: TRBV7-6; clone_size: medium-sized; j_call: TRBJ2-7; cdr3_aa: CASSSTSDGAYEQYF; cdr3_nt: TGTGCCAGCAGCTCGACTTCAGACGGGGCCTACGAGCAGTACTTC
d_call: TRBD1; v_call: TRBV6-1; clone_size: medium-sized; j_call: TRBJ2-1; cdr3_aa: CASRDRTSYDEQFF; cdr3_nt: TGTGCCAGCAGGGACAGGACAAGTTACGATGAGCAGTTCTTC
d_call: -; v_call: TRBV2; clone_size: few; j_call: TRBJ1-6; cdr3_aa: CASGDSPLHF; cdr3_nt: TGTGCCAGCGGGGACTCACCCCTCCACTTT
d_call: -; v_call: TRBV5-1; clone_size: -; j_call: TRBJ2-5; cdr3_aa: CASSLERLETQYF; cdr3_nt: TGCGCCAGCAGCTTGGAGCGTCTTGAGACCCAGTACTTC
d_call: -; v_call: TRBV6-2/TRBV6-3; clone_size: -; j_call: TRBJ1-1; cdr3_aa: CASSYTEAFF; cdr3_nt: TGTGCCAGCAGTTACACTGAAGCTTTCTTT
d_call: TRBD2; v_call: TRBV10-3; clone_size: -; j_call: TRBJ2-7; cdr3_aa: CAISVGKTSGFPGIYEQYF; cdr3_nt: TGTGCCATCAGTGTCGGCAAAACTAGCGGGTTCCCTGGGATCTACGAGCAGTACTTC
d_call: -; v_call: TRBV12-3/TRBV12-4; clone_size: few; j_call: TRBJ2-3; cdr3_aa: CASSLDPGLHTQYF; cdr3_nt: TGTGCCAGCAGCTTAGATCCGGGCCTACATACGCAGTATTTT
d_call: -; v_call: TRBV27; clone_size: few; j_call: TRBJ2-2; cdr3_aa: CASSFIGDGTGELFF; cdr3_nt: TGTGCCAGCAGTTTTATCGGAGATGGCACCGGGGAGCTGTTTTTT
d_call: -; v_call: TRBV20-1; clone_size: -; j_call: TRBJ2-7; cdr3_aa: CSANQAYEQYF; cdr3_nt: TGCAGTGCTAACCAAGCCTACGAGCAGTACTTC
d_call: -; v_call: TRBV4-1; clone_size: medium-sized; j_call: TRBJ2-7; cdr3_aa: CASSHTSDAYEQYF; cdr3_nt: TGCGCCAGCAGTCACACTTCGGACGCCTACGAGCAGTACTTC
d_call: TRBD2; v_call: TRBV6-2/TRBV6-3; clone_size: -; j_call: TRBJ2-1; cdr3_aa: CASTGLAVAYNEQFF; cdr3_nt: TGTGCCAGCACCGGACTAGCGGTCGCCTACAATGAGCAGTTCTTC
d_call: -; v_call: TRBV7-2; clone_size: -; j_call: TRBJ2-2; cdr3_aa: CASSSPGQRTGELFF; cdr3_nt: TGTGCCAGCAGCTCCCCCGGACAGCGCACCGGGGAGCTGTTTTTT
d_call: -; v_call: TRBV14; clone_size: many; j_call: TRBJ1-2; cdr3_aa: CASSPLEDRRWNGYTF; cdr3_nt: TGTGCCAGCAGCCCCCTAGAAGACAGGAGATGGAATGGCTACACCTTC
d_call: -; v_call: TRBV20-1; clone_size: -; j_call: TRBJ2-5; cdr3_aa: CSARKLGRIQETQYF; cdr3_nt: TGCAGTGCTCGAAAGTTGGGACGGATACAAGAGACCCAGTACTTC
d_call: -; v_call: TRBV28; clone_size: -; j_call: TRBJ2-3; cdr3_aa: CASTMTADTQYF; cdr3_nt: TGTGCCAGCACCATGACGGCAGATACGCAGTATTTT
d_call: TRBD1; v_call: TRBV6-1; clone_size: -; j_call: TRBJ1-2; cdr3_aa: CASRGDRGRDGYTF; cdr3_nt: TGTGCCAGCAGGGGGGACAGGGGGCGAGATGGCTACACCTTC
d_call: -; v_call: TRBV2; clone_size: few; j_call: TRBJ2-1; cdr3_aa: CASSVGGAYNEQFF; cdr3_nt: TGTGCCAGCAGTGTGGGGGGAGCCTACAATGAGCAGTTCTTC